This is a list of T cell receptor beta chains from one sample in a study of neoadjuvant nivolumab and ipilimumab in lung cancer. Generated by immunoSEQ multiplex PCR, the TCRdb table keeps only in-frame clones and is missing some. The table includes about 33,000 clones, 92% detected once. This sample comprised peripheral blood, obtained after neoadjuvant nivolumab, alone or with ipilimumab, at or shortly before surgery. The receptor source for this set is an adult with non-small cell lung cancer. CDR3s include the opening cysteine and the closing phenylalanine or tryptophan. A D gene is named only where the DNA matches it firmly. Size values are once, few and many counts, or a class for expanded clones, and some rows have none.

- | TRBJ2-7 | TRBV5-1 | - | CASSSGTVPYEQYF | TGCGCCAGCAGCTCAGGGACGGTCCCCTACGAGCAGTACTTC
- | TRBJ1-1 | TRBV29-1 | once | CSAFGQNEAFF | TGCAGCGCTTTCGGACAGAATGAAGCTTTCTTT
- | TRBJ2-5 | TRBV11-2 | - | CASTLNSGGLETQYF | TGTGCCAGCACCCTAAATAGTGGGGGCTTGGAGACCCAGTACTTC
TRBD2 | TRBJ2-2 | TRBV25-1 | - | CASGTSSYTGELFF | TGTGCCTCAGGGACTAGCAGTTACACCGGGGAGCTGTTTTTT
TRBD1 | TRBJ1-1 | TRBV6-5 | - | CASSYHRGGGTEAFF | TGTGCCAGCAGTTACCACAGGGGGGGAGGCACTGAAGCTTTCTTT
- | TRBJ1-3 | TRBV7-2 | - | CASSPYRVGNTIYF | TGTGCCAGCAGCCCATACAGGGTCGGAAACACCATATATTTT
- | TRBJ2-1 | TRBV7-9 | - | CASSSADRSVYNEQFF | TGTGCCAGCAGCTCCGCCGACAGAAGTGTCTACAATGAGCAGTTCTTC
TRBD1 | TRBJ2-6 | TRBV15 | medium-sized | CATSGGTGSGANVLTF | TGTGCCACCAGCGGAGGGACAGGGTCTGGGGCCAACGTCCTGACTTTC
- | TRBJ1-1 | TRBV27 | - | CASSLSPDSIRYTEAFF | TGTGCCAGCAGTTTATCCCCCGACTCGATACGATACACTGAAGCTTTCTTT
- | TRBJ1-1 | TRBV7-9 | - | CASGPRTEAFF | TGTGCCAGCGGCCCCAGGACTGAAGCTTTCTTT
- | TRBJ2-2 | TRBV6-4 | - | CATSGEFAGELFF | TGTGCCACCTCGGGAGAGTTCGCCGGGGAGCTGTTTTTT
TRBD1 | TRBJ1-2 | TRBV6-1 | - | CASSEGTGGGYTF | TGTGCCAGCAGTGAAGGTACAGGGGGAGGCTACACCTTC
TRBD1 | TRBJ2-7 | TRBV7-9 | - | CASSFEQGVYEQYF | TGTGCCAGCAGCTTTGAGCAGGGGGTGTACGAGCAGTACTTC
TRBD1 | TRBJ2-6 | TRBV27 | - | CASSPSTGEPSGANVLTF | TGTGCCAGCAGTCCGTCGACAGGGGAACCCTCTGGGGCCAACGTCCTGACTTTC
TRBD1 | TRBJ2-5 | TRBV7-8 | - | CASSLMSGGAGETQYF | TGTGCCAGCAGCTTAATGTCAGGGGGCGCGGGAGAGACCCAGTACTTC
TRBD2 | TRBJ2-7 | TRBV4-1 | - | CASSQDLGGSVHEQYF | TGCGCCAGCAGCCAAGATCTGGGCGGGAGTGTCCACGAGCAGTACTTC